The T cell receptor (beta chain) described here comes from a study of beta chain features in type 1 diabetes. Study-wide findings and caveats: cDNA sequencing could over-represent cells with high TCR expression. Within each of all four CD4+ subsets, Type 1 diabetes patients had TCRB CDR3s that were moderately but significantly shorter. Type 1 diabetes patients showed fewer insertions and more deletions at VDJ junctions.

The entirety of the isolated RNA underwent reverse transcription, so expressed TCRB transcripts were sequenced. Some clones are missing from TCRdb's copy, which holds only in-frame ones; the method was immunoSEQ multiplex PCR. The profile shows 300,000 to 450,000 clones, around a fifth of them singletons. From germline, CDR1 is SEHNR and CDR2 FQNEAQ (reference sequence). The CDR3 length is 14 residues. Trimming shortened V by 10 bases and J by 1 base, and 15 bases separated the two germline ends. This clone was detected only a few times. Its antigen remains unidentified. V gene TRBV7-9 combines with J gene TRBJ2-3; tentatively, D is TRBD2 (7 bases). This receptor was obtained from a woman between 18 and 29 years old in good health. What was sequenced was naive CD4+ T cells from blood. The CDR3 loop reads CATPGGAGTDTQYF. The CDR3 nucleotides read TGTGCCACTCCGGGGGGCGCGGGCACAGATACGCAGTATTTT.